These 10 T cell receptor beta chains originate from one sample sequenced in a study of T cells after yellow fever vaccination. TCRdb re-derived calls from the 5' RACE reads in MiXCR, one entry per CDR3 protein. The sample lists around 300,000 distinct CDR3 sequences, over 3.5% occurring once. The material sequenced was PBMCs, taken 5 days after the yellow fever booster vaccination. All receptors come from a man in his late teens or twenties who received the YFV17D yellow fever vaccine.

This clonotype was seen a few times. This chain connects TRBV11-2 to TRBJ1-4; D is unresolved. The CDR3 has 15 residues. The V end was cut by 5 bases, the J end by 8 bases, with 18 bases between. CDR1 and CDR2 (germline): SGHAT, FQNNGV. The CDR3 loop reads CASSRYSASGEKLFF. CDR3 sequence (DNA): TGTGCCAGCAGCCGATACAGCGCCTCGGGGGAAAAACTGTTTTTT.

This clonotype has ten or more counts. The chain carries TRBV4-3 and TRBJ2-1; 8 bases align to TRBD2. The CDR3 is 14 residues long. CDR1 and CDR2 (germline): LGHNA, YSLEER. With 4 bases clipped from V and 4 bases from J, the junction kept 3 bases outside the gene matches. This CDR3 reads CASSPGGGYNEQFF. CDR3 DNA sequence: TGCGCCAGCAGCCCCGGCGGGGGGTACAATGAGCAGTTCTTC.

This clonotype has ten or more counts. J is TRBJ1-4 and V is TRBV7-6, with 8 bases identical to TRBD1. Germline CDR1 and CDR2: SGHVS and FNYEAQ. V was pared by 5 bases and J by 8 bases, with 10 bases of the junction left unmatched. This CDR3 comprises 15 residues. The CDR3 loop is CASSPLDREGEKLFF. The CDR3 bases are TGTGCCAGCAGCCCCCTGGACAGGGAGGGAGAAAAACTGTTTTTT.

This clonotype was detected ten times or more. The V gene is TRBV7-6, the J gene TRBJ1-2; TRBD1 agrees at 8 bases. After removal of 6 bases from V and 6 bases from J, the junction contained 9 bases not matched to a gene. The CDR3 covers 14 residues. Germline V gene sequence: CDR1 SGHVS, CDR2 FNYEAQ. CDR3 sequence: CASSLDPGGNGYTF. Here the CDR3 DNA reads TGTGCCAGCAGTTTGGACCCAGGGGGCAATGGCTACACCTTC.

The CDR3 loop is CSVWGLAGATSTDTQYF. The CDR3 bases are TGCAGCGTGTGGGGACTAGCGGGGGCTACTAGCACAGATACGCAGTATTTT. The rearrangement links TRBV29-1 to TRBJ2-3, with TRBD2 matching over 14 bases. The germline V gene encodes CDR1 SQVTM and CDR2 ANQGSEA. The CDR3 contains 17 residues. The V and J ends lost 6 bases and 0 bases, in that order; junction bases with no gene match: 8.

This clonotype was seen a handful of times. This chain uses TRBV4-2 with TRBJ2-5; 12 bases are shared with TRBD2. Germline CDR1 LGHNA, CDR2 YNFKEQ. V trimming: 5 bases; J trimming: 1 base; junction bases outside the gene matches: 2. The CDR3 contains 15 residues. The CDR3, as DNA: TGTGCCAGCAGCGCTAGCGGGGGGGTCCAAGAGACCCAGTACTTC. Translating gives CASSASGGVQETQYF.

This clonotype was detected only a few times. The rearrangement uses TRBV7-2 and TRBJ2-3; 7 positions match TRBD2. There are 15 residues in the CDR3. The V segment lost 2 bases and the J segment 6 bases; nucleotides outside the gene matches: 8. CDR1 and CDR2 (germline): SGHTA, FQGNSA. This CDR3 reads CASSLRGLPTDTQYF. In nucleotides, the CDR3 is TGTGCCAGCAGCTTAAGGGGACTACCGACGGATACGCAGTATTTT.

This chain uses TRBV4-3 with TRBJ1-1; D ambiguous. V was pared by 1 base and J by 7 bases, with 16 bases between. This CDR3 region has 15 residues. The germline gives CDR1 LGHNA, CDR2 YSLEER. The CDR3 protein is CASSQVWRADLEAFF. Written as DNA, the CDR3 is TGCGCCAGCAGCCAAGTTTGGCGGGCCGACCTTGAAGCTTTCTTT.

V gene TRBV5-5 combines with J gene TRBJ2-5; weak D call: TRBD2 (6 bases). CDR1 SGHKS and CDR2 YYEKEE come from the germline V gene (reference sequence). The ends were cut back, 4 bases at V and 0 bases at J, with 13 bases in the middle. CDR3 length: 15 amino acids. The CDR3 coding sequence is TGTGCCAGCAGCGAGGGACTGATGTACCAAGAGACCCAGTACTTC. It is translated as CASSEGLMYQETQYF. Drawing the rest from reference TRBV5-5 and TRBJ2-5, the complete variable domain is DAGVTQSPTHLIKTRGQQVTLRCSPISGHKSVSWYQQVLGQGPQFIFQYYEKEERGRGNFPDRFSARQFPNYSSELNVNALLLGDSALYLCASSEGLMYQETQYFGPGTRLLVL.

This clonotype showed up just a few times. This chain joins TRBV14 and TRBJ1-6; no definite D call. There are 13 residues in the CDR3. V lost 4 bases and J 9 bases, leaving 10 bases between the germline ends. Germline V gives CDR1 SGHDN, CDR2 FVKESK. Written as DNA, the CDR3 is TGTGCCAGCAGCCCAGCCCGGGTTTCACCCCTCCACTTT. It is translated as CASSPARVSPLHF. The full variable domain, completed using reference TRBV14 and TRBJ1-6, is EAGVTQFPSHSVIEKGQTVTLRCDPISGHDNLYWYRRVMGKEIKFLLHFVKESKQDESGMPNNRFLAERTGGTYSTLKVQPAELEDSGVYFCASSPARVSPLHFGNGTRLTVT.